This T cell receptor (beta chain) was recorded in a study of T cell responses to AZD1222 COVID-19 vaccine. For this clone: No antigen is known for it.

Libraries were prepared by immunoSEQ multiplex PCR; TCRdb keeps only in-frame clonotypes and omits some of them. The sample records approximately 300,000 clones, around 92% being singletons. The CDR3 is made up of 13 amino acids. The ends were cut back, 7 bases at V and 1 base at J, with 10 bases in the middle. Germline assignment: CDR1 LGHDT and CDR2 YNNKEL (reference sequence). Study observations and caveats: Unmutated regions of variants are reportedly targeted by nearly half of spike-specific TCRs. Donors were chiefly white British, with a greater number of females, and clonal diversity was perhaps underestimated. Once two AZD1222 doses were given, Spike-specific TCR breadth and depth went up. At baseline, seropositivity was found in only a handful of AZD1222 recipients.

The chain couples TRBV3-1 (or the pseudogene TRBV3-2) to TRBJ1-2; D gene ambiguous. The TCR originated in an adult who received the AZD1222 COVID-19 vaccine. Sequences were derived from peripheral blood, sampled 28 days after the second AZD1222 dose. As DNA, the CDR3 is TGTGCCAGCACGGTGGGCGGTAACTATGGCTACACCTTC. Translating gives CASTVGGNYGYTF.